This TCR beta chain was identified in a study of blood T cell repertoires in COVID-19. Libraries were prepared by immunoSEQ multiplex PCR; TCRdb keeps only in-frame clonotypes and omits some of them. The table has over 150,000 clones, around four fifths seen once. V lost 3 bases and J lost 2, with 11 bases in between. The CDR3 totals 14 residues. CDR1 SGHTA and CDR2 FQGNSA come from the germline V gene. The clonotype comes from a woman of 80 years or more with acute or convalescent COVID-19. The sequencing input was peripheral blood. The chain joins TRBV7-2 to TRBJ2-7; D perhaps matches TRBD2 (6 bases). The CDR3 DNA is TGTGCCAGCAGCTTTAGCGGTGCCGCCTACGAGCAGTACTTC. Its protein product is CASSFSGAAYEQYF.